This T cell receptor beta chain was retrieved from a study of low-dose radiotherapy and immunotherapy resistance in tumors. The CDR3 extends over 13 amino acids. Germline CDR1 reads ENHRY; CDR2 reads SYGVKD. V was pared by 2 bases and J by 8 bases, with 12 bases between. Each donor was administered nivolumab, ipilimumab, aspirin, low-dose cyclophosphamide and low-dose radiotherapy. Alpha- and beta-chain coverage of first-strand cDNA came from TRAV- and TRBV-specific primers. A constant-region primer paired with the V-primer adapter amplified TCRs over around 18 PCR cycles. Amplifying the isolated mRNA was done by in vitro transcription. TCRdb reprocessed the reads with MiXCR, giving one entry per CDR3 protein. Of over 15,000 distinct CDR3 sequences in the sample, about 71% are singletons; the top ten hold 5.5% to 6%.

The sequence was collected from a human donor with advanced metastatic prostate, ovarian, gallbladder or colorectal cancer (not recorded which). This table probably holds off-target reads from a library built for another chain. This sequence joins TRBV10-3 and TRBJ1-2; D remains ambiguous. CDR3 sequence (DNA): TGTGCCATCAGTGAGGTTTGGACCCTGGGCTACACCTTC. Translating gives CAISEVWTLGYTF.